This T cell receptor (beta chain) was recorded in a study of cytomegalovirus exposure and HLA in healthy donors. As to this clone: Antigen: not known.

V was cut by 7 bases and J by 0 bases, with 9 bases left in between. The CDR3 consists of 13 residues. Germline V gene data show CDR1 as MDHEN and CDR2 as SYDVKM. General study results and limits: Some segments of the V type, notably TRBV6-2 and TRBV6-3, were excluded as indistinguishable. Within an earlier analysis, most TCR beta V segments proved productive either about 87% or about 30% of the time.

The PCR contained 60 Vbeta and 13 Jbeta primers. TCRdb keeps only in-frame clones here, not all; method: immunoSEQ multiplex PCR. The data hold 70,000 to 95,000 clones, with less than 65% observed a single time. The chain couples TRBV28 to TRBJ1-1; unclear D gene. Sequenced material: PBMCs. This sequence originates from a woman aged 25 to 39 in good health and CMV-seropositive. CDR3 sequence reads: CASTLQMNTEAFF. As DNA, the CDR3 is TGTGCCAGCACCTTACAGATGAACACTGAAGCTTTCTTT.